The source of this T cell receptor beta chain is a study of cytomegalovirus exposure and HLA in healthy donors listed by TCRdb under 2017. About the investigation overall: According to an earlier analysis of several hundred of the donors, about 170 million T cells yielded 117 million unique TCR beta sequences and around 300 Gb of sequence data. An early release covering roughly 640 HLA-typed donors comprised around 300 gigabases of sequencing data and 85 million or so unique TCR sequences. Among the roughly 400 genotyped donors, 75% to 90% belonged to the genetic ancestry cluster associated with self-reported Caucasian donors. The aim of the study was to test whether cataloging public T cell receptors could identify signatures of past pathogen exposure. The T cell repertoires of roughly 660 subjects were profiled by immunosequencing and related to cytomegalovirus serostatus. Besides the first cohort of under 700 subjects, a separate validation cohort made up of about 120 different subjects was used. The study combined high-throughput TCR immunosequencing, statistical association of individual TCRs with disease status, and machine learning to predict cytomegalovirus infection status. To study patterns of TCR occurrence, a later analysis re-analyzed previously published TCR beta repertoires from around 660 donors and added high-resolution HLA genotyping. Rather than using new phenotypic data, the later analysis identified candidate immune exposures from TCR beta sequences and from how often those sequences occurred across donors. To decide whether each TCR beta V gene segment behaved as functional or pseudogenic, an earlier analysis of over 500 of the donors relied on high-throughput TCR beta sequencing. Alongside the repertoire data, information on donor age, sex, ethnicity and CMV serostatus was compiled. A later genetic analysis took genome-wide SNP genotypes for about 55% of the roughly 700 donors and used that subset as a discovery cohort. All discovery cohort repertoires had been generated on a single sequencing platform. HLA typing included class I and class II loci at four-digit resolution. The number of typed donors differed by locus: about 620-640 for A, B, C, DRB1 and DQB1; some 500 for DQA1; 606 for DPA1; and some 430 for DPB1. Four to six DR-DQ haplotypes were handled as single units for association and clustering, since linkage in the cohort was strong. On average, over 200,000 unique TCR beta nucleotide sequences were sequenced per donor among fewer than 500 genotyped donors of the cohort, with roughly 18% of those sequences being non-productive. Overall study results and their limits: A further reported finding was that TCR beta sequences accurately predicted the HLA-A and HLA-B alleles for most subjects in the first cohort. The study gave a list of more than 150 TCR beta chains associated with cytomegalovirus. A later analysis reported that several top co-occurrence clusters appeared linked to parvovirus B19, influenza, CMV and Epstein-Barr virus. This cohort had only TCR beta chains sequenced, and the lack of alpha or paired-chain data limited which features could be detected. A later genetic analysis associated a missense DCLRE1C variant with V-gene and J-gene trimming of TCR beta chains, and an independent cohort replicated the association. The presence/absence analyses assumed that sequencing depth was roughly uniform across donors, and that assumption may not be true. According to the authors, the approach could potentially be generalized to other disease states and immunological phenotypes. In a later analysis, HLA-associated TCR beta chains were found to be more clonally expanded and to have lower generation probabilities than equally common non-associated chains. Linkage disequilibrium might explain the correlated functional status among segregating V segments, but an unknown experimental factor could not be excluded. According to a later analysis, most CMV-associated TCR beta chains appeared to be HLA-restricted, and the HLA associations seemed to be driven largely by CMV exposure. The only immune exposure information available for the cohort was CMV serostatus. Some IMGT-functional V segments, including TRBV6-2 and TRBV6-3, could not be told apart with the 87-base-pair reads, so those segments were excluded. Over 15 rarely observed V segments, including chromosome 9 orphons, were excluded from the earlier analysis of some 590 of the donors because counts were too low. The classifier was reported to diagnose cytomegalovirus status with high specificity and sensitivity in both the original cohort and the validation cohort. Most TCR sequences were observed very rarely across donors, whereas some public TCRs were present in many individuals. In vitro tests confirmed that a few of the cytomegalovirus-associated TCR beta chains recognize cytomegalovirus antigens. Because HLA typing was missing for some donors at each locus, association tests included only the typed subset. In an earlier analysis of about 600 of the donors, most TCR beta V segments appeared in productive rearrangements about 87% or about 30% of the time, broadly matching IMGT annotations. A group of highly shared sequence variants was considered likely to be a technical artifact of the sequencing pipeline. Compared with the roughly 710-donor mean, donors in an Asian-associated ancestry cluster had fewer N-insertions in productive TCRs, according to a later genetic analysis. A later analysis found that TCR association rates varied across HLA loci, with DRB1 alleles showing the most associated TCRs and HLA-C alleles the fewest. A later analysis associated 15,000 or so TCR beta sequences with specific HLA alleles at a false discovery rate of 0.05. Assigning TCR associations to individual alleles was difficult when HLA alleles, especially DR and DQ, strongly co-occurred.

About this clone: Its target antigen remains unknown. No base quality information exists; no much larger clone differs at one position.

The cohort comprised fewer than 750 healthy bone marrow donors. At the time of sampling, all cohort members were nominally healthy, though unrecorded immune exposures were likely present. The donor tested CMV seropositive and was one of the 289 seropositive cohort members. A peripheral blood sample was provided by each donor, and peripheral blood mononuclear cells were used for TCR beta sequencing. The Qiagen DNeasy Blood Extraction Kit was used to extract genomic DNA from the blood cell samples. The method was the immunoSEQ multiplex PCR assay. For the multiplex PCR, a mixture combining 60 forward primers for TCR Vbeta segments and 13 reverse primers for TCR Jbeta segments was used. Amplification of the CDR3 region of rearranged TCR beta genes was performed with a multiplex PCR assay on genomic DNA. On the Illumina HiSeq System, the amplified TCR beta libraries were sequenced as 87-base-pair reads. Turning to the authors' computational methods: Across the roughly 670 repertoires, a later analysis counted tens of millions of unique TCR beta chains, 9.5 million to 12 million of which were shared by at least two donors. Raw reads were error-corrected and collapsed into unique sequences by a nearest-neighbor algorithm in which closely related sequences were merged to remove PCR and sequencing errors. CDR3 sequences were aligned to IMGT reference sequences to assign V, D and J gene segments. Each retained sequence needed at least a six-nucleotide match to both a V gene segment and a J gene segment. A rearrangement was called productive if the CDR3 had no stop codons and remained in frame with V and J, and every other rearrangement was called non-productive. Following IMGT convention, CDR3 was defined as the stretch from the second conserved V-encoded cysteine to the conserved J-encoded phenylalanine. In an earlier analysis of 550 to 650 of the donors, sequences lacking an unambiguous match to a single V gene segment were excluded. An earlier analysis of 587 of the donors classified V segments as functional when productive rearrangements were above 56.7% and as segregating when the standard deviation between donors was above 5%. To diagnose cytomegalovirus status from the catalog of TCR beta chain sequences, a statistical classification framework was built. V and J gene assignment, in a later analysis, came from comparing TCR nucleotide sequences with IMGT/GENE-DB human TR gene sequences. The TCRdist pipeline was used in a later analysis to assign CDR3 sequences and most-parsimonious VDJ recombination scenarios. In a later analysis, every TCR beta chain was defined by the combination of its CDR3 amino acid sequence and its V-gene family, and reads without a unique V-gene family were dropped. A later analysis removed 592 highly shared, low-generation-probability nucleotide sequences to deal with suspected cross-contamination and a sequencing artifact. For each public chain, a later analysis derived a clonal expansion index from normalized ranks of inferred template counts within each repertoire. A later analysis computed generation probabilities with a VDJ recombination model fitted to out-of-frame rearrangements, and checked the results against IGoR. Hypergeometric tests were used in a later analysis to score TCR-TCR, TCR-HLA and TCR-CMV co-occurrence, with a repertoire-size bias correction applied to the TCR pairs. To estimate false discovery rates, a later analysis permuted the HLA or CMV assignments 20 times. In a later analysis, co-occurring TCRs were grouped with DBSCAN, and TCRdist sequence similarity was added when clustering was performed within HLA-allele-positive subsets. Co-occurrence clustering excluded repertoires with fewer than 30,000 or more than 120,000 public chains, plus five with anomalous nucleotide sharing. TCRdb stores this immuneACCESS table with in-frame sequences only. Part of the clones is absent; in the studies checked, under half of the shortfall reflects unresolved V genes, and no reason is known for the rest. V and J calls and clone size are as listed in that table; D and trimming were resolved from the DNA. This sample comprises about 180,000 clones, 65% to 80% of them detected only once. The ten largest clones take up over 2% of the sample.

Reading from cysteine to phenylalanine, the CDR3 counts 12 amino acids. CDR3 DNA only is kept here, 36 bases in frame from base 1. CDR1 and CDR2 were assigned from the germline V gene as MDHEN and SYDVKM. V drops 11 bases and J drops 3 bases, leaving 14 bases in between. The TCR was taken from a woman aged 25 to 39 in good health and CMV-seropositive. Recombination connected TRBV28 to TRBJ2-7, with no reliable assignment of the D segment. The source material was PBMCs. The bases read TGTGCCGCCTACAGCCTCAACTACGAGCAGTACTTC. Translated, it gives CAAYSLNYEQYF.